These T cell receptor beta chains were read from a single sample in a study of beta chain features in type 1 diabetes. The data were produced by immunoSEQ multiplex PCR, yet TCRdb's version contains in-frame clones alone and is incomplete. The repertoire holds about 160,000 clones, 6.5% to 10% seen once, with around 0.56% in the top ten. The sequenced sample was central memory CD4+ T cells from blood. The receptors originated from a young woman with type 1 diabetes. CDR3s include the opening cysteine and the closing phenylalanine or tryptophan. A D gene is named only where the DNA matches it firmly. Size is stated for part of the rows, as once, few or many counts, or as a class when the clone is expanded.

cdr3_aa	cdr3_nt	clone_size	v_call	d_call	j_call
CASTEQGANYGYTF	TGCGCCAGCACCGAACAGGGGGCAAACTATGGCTACACCTTC	-	TRBV5-1	TRBD1	TRBJ1-2
CASSLSGGMNTEAFF	TGCGCCAGCAGCCTATCGGGGGGAATGAACACTGAAGCTTTCTTT	few	TRBV4-3	-	TRBJ1-1
CASSFDRGGYGYTF	TGTGCCAGCAGCTTTGACAGGGGAGGTTATGGCTACACCTTC	few	TRBV5-4	TRBD1	TRBJ1-2
CASSLGGGGTEAFF	TGTGCCAGCAGCTTGGGGGGGGGAGGCACTGAAGCTTTCTTT	-	TRBV5-6	-	TRBJ1-1
CAIRTALNQPQHF	TGTGCCATCAGGACAGCCCTGAATCAGCCCCAGCATTTT	-	TRBV10-3	-	TRBJ1-5
CASSPSVLYQETQYF	TGTGCCAGCAGCCCTAGTGTCCTGTACCAAGAGACCCAGTACTTC	-	TRBV11-2	-	TRBJ2-5
CASSLRGAGETQYF	TGTGCCAGCAGCCTCCGGGGAGCGGGGGAGACCCAGTACTTC	-	TRBV5-4	TRBD2	TRBJ2-5
CASSFWGDEAFF	TGTGCCAGCAGCTTCTGGGGGGATGAAGCTTTCTTT	few	TRBV11-3	-	TRBJ1-1
CASSSSGYEQYF	TGTGCCAGCAGCTCCTCAGGGTACGAGCAGTACTTC	few	TRBV7-2	-	TRBJ2-7
CASSPSAGGPGTQYF	TGTGCCAGCAGCCCCTCAGCGGGAGGGCCGGGGACCCAGTACTTC	-	TRBV7-3	TRBD2	TRBJ2-5
CASSLSGGGGEQYF	TGTGCCAGCAGTTTAAGTGGGGGCGGTGGCGAGCAGTACTTC	few	TRBV28	-	TRBJ2-7
CASSKLAVETQYF	TGTGCCAGCAGCAAACTAGCGGTAGAGACCCAGTACTTC	-	TRBV5-6	TRBD2	TRBJ2-5
CASSWQTGTRETQYF	TGCGCCAGCAGCTGGCAGACTGGAACTCGGGAGACCCAGTACTTC	few	TRBV5-1	-	TRBJ2-5
CASSLGMTSGQYF	TGTGCCAGCAGCTTAGGGATGACTAGCGGCCAGTACTTC	-	TRBV7-2	TRBD2	TRBJ2-7
CASSPSLGGGEAFF	TGTGCCAGCAGCCCGAGTCTTGGGGGAGGGGAAGCTTTCTTT	-	TRBV9	-	TRBJ1-1
CASSPQGGGLADGEQYF	TGCGCCAGCAGCCCGCAAGGGGGGGGACTAGCGGACGGCGAGCAGTACTTC	-	TRBV5-1	TRBD2	TRBJ2-7
CASSWTSGGYNEQFF	TGTGCCAGCTCATGGACTAGCGGGGGTTACAATGAGCAGTTCTTC	-	TRBV6-6	TRBD2	TRBJ2-1
CASRVQGQRGYTF	TGTGCCAGCAGGGTACAGGGACAACGCGGCTACACCTTC	-	TRBV6-5	-	TRBJ1-2
CASSRQSSYNEQFF	TGTGCCAGCTCTCGACAGAGCTCCTACAATGAGCAGTTCTTC	few	TRBV19	-	TRBJ2-1
CASSEEGANIQYF	TGTGCCAGCAGTGAGGAGGGGGCTAACATTCAGTACTTC	-	TRBV2	-	TRBJ2-4
CASSEAGGYGYTF	TGTGCCAGCAGTGAAGCAGGCGGCTATGGCTACACCTTC	-	TRBV6-1	-	TRBJ1-2
CASSQGQQETQYF	TGTGCCAGCAGCCAAGGTCAGCAAGAGACCCAGTACTTC	-	TRBV4-2	-	TRBJ2-5
CASSTGTVPYEQYF	TGCGCCAGCAGCACAGGGACAGTCCCCTACGAGCAGTACTTC	-	TRBV5-1	TRBD1	TRBJ2-7
CASSPAKYNEQFF	TGTGCCAGCTCACCGGCAAAGTACAATGAGCAGTTCTTC	-	TRBV18	-	TRBJ2-1